The 2 T cell receptor beta chains reported below all come from one sample, sequenced in a study of tumor-infiltrating lymphocytes in primary liver carcinoma (dated by TCRdb to 2015 to 2018). Sequenced on an Illumina HiSeq 2500. TCRbeta-specific cDNA was reverse-transcribed from around 0.45 ug total RNA using a constant-region primer and ProtoScript II reverse transcriptase. The TCRbeta libraries were prepared through three rounds of nested multiplex PCR following a slightly modified ARM-PCR procedure. Multiplex TRBV1-TRBV30 forward primers and a Cbeta reverse primer were used in the first two PCR rounds, each of which was run for around 10 cycles. Clones were called with MiXCR by TCRdb after fastp trimmed the public reads at Q25, and only in-frame beta chains were retained. A single entry per CDR3 protein holds the most common genes and DNA from its merged rows. Recorded for this sample are 100,000 to 150,000 distinct CDR3 sequences; roughly three fifths of them occurred a single time. The ten largest clones take up around 8.4% of the sample.

Without any cell sorting, total RNA and DNA were co-extracted from approximately 20-30 mg of bulk tissue using the AllPrep DNA/RNA mini kit. The sequenced material came from liver tumor tissue from sampling region 3. The cell subset or site label here, explained by the study, means: tumor region T3, left-lateral pole. These receptors all stem from a woman aged 60-70 years with primary liver carcinoma and hepatitis B virus infection.

Only one count was recorded for this clonotype. The chain joins TRBV11-3 to TRBJ2-1, with D unresolved. The J call may not be correct, given that the DNA end is closer to TRBJ2-7. CDR1 is SGHNT, CDR2 YENEEA, per germline. The CDR3 totals 17 residues. The CDR3 here is CASSLDFGLGVYDEQYF. CDR3 nucleotide sequence: TGTGCCAGCAGCTTGGATTTCGGCCTAGGTGTTTACGATGAGCAGTACTTC.

The chain carries TRBV28 and TRBJ2-1; TRBD1 is a possible D gene (6 bases). V lost 6 bases and J lost 7, with 22 bases in between. CDR3 length: 16 amino acids. The germline V gene encodes CDR1 MDHEN and CDR2 SYDVKM. In DNA, the CDR3 is TGTGCCAGCAGCTCCCTTGGGGGCAGACCCCTTAATGAGCAGTTCTTC. This translates into CASSSLGGRPLNEQFF.